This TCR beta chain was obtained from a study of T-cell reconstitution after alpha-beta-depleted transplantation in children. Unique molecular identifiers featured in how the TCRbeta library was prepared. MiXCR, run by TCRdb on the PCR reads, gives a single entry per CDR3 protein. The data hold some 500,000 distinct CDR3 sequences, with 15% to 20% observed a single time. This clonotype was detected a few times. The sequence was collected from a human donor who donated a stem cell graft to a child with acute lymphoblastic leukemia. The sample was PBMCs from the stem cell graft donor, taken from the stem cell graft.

CDR3 nucleotide sequence: TGTGCCAGCAGCGCTAGTTCTGTAGCGACTAGGGAGACAGATACGCAGTATTTT. This encodes CASSASSVATRETDTQYF. The V gene is TRBV9, the J gene TRBJ2-3, with D maybe TRBD2 (6 bases). Germline CDR1 and CDR2: SGDLS and YYNGEE. There are 18 residues in the CDR3. V was pared by 3 bases and J by 3 bases, with 23 bases between.